One and the same sample provided the 24 T cell receptor beta chains below, sequenced in a study of blood T cell repertoires in COVID-19. Method: immunoSEQ multiplex PCR; TCRdb's copy keeps in-frame clones and lacks some. The table has about 230,000 clones, 84% seen once; the top ten hold about 4.2%. Sequenced input: peripheral blood. Receptor source: a man between 45 and 60 years old with active or convalescent COVID-19.

The V and J genes are TRBV5-4 and TRBJ2-3; D might be TRBD2 (6 bases). The CDR3 spans 16 residues. Trimming left V 0 bases short and J 5 bases short, with 16 bases between. Germline CDR1 reads SGHNT; CDR2 reads YYREEE (reference sequence). CDR3 region: CASSLGAGNDGDTQYF. CDR3 in DNA: TGTGCCAGCAGCTTGGGAGCGGGTAATGATGGAGATACGCAGTATTTT.

CDR3 nucleotide sequence: TGTGCCAGCAGCCGGAGACAGGGTCAGCCCCAGCATTTT. Its translation is CASSRRQGQPQHF. The gene calls are TRBV7-8 and TRBJ1-5, with 7 bases aligning to TRBD1. Unmatched junction bases numbered 4, after V lost 5 bases and J lost 6 bases. The CDR3 extends over 13 amino acids. Germline V gene lookup returns CDR1 SGHVS and CDR2 FQNEAQ.

The rearrangement uses TRBV6-1 and TRBJ2-7, with 7 bases matching TRBD2. In germline, CDR1 is MNHNS, CDR2 SASEGT. With V trimmed by 1 base and J by 3 bases, 6 bases remained unmatched. The CDR3 totals 15 residues. DNA for the CDR3: TGTGCCAGCAGTGAAGGCTGGGGGGGGGACTACGAGCAGTACTTC. It translates to CASSEGWGGDYEQYF.

J is TRBJ2-3 and V is TRBV30; 10 bases are a match to TRBD2. This CDR3 contains 13 residues. Germline CDR1 reads GTSNPN; CDR2 reads SVGIG (reference sequence). The CDR3 nucleotides read TGTTGTGGAGCGGGGGGGCCGACAGATACGCAGTATTTT. Residues: CCGAGGPTDTQYF.

The chain employs TRBV2 and TRBJ1-5, with D possibly being TRBD1 (5 bases). With 4 bases removed from V and 7 bases from J, the gap between germline ends came to 14 bases. The germline V gene has CDR1 SNHLY and CDR2 FYNNEI. The CDR3 has 14 residues. The CDR3 DNA sequence: TGTGCCAGCAGTGCCCGTGGGGGGGGGCAGCCCCAGCATTTT. As protein: CASSARGGGQPQHF.

This clone appeared once. This rearrangement joins TRBV27 to TRBJ2-5; TRBD1 matches at 7 bases. This CDR3 spans 15 amino acids. J was trimmed by 2 bases and V by 4 bases; bases with no gene match: 7. Per the germline V gene, CDR1 is MNHEY and CDR2 is SMNVEV (reference sequence). DNA of the CDR3: TGTGCCAGCAGTTCCCGCCGACAGGGACAAGAGACCCAGTACTTC. Residues: CASSSRRQGQETQYF.

The rearrangement uses TRBV30 and TRBJ1-1, with D possibly being TRBD1 (5 bases). Germline assignment: CDR1 GTSNPN and CDR2 SVGIG (reference sequence). Trimming took off 2 bases at V and 5 bases at J, with 15 bases between the two ends. The CDR3 spans 14 residues. In DNA, the CDR3 is TGTGCCTGGAGTACAGGCCAGGGAGGGACTGAAGCTTTCTTT. As protein: CAWSTGQGGTEAFF.

The V gene is TRBV6-2 or TRBV6-3, the J gene TRBJ2-6, with D possibly being TRBD2 (5 bases). V lost 5 bases to trimming and J lost 2 bases, with 10 bases between them. This CDR3 is 15 amino acids long. Germline V gives CDR1 MNHEY, CDR2 SVGEGT. The CDR3 reads CASSDMRAGANVLTF. CDR3 DNA sequence: TGTGCCAGCAGTGACATGAGGGCTGGGGCCAACGTCCTGACTTTC.

The V gene is TRBV11-2, the J gene TRBJ1-1, with TRBD1 matching 7 bases. Losses at the gene ends were 8 bases for V and 5 bases for J; bases not matched to a gene: 11. Germline CDR1 is SGHAT and CDR2 is FQNNGV. The CDR3 totals 14 residues. This CDR3 reads CASSEPGTETEAFF. The CDR3 DNA follows: TGTGCCAGCTCAGAGCCCGGGACAGAGACTGAAGCTTTCTTT. The full variable domain, its missing parts supplied by reference TRBV11-2 and TRBJ1-1, is EAGVAQSPRYKIIEKRQSVAFWCNPISGHATLYWYQQILGQGPKLLIQFQNNGVVDDSQLPKDRFSAERLKGVDSTLKIQPAKLEDSAVYLCASSEPGTETEAFFGQGTRLTVV.

The rearrangement links TRBV5-4 to TRBJ1-2; the D gene is possibly TRBD1 (5 bases). The CDR3 is made up of 13 amino acids. V was trimmed by 1 base and J by 4 bases, leaving 8 bases between them. Germline lookup yields CDR1 SGHNT and CDR2 YYREEE (reference sequence). In nucleotides, the CDR3 is TGTGCCAGCAGCTTGCAGGGTACCTATGGCTACACCTTC. It codes for CASSLQGTYGYTF.

The chain is built from TRBV10-3 and TRBJ2-1, with a tentative D call TRBD2 (6 bases). The V end lost 10 bases, the J end lost 4 bases, and 11 bases lay between the germline ends. Germline CDR1 is ENHRY and CDR2 is SYGVKD. The CDR3 contains 12 residues. Here the CDR3 DNA reads TGTGCCACCGGACGGGAGTACAATGAGCAGTTCTTC. Translation: CATGREYNEQFF.

The rearrangement joins TRBV10-3 to TRBJ1-6, with 7 bases aligning to TRBD1. V lost 6 bases to trimming and J lost 10 bases; unmatched junction nucleotides: 9. This CDR3 has 14 amino acids. The germline V gene encodes CDR1 ENHRY and CDR2 SYGVKD. In DNA form, the CDR3 reads TGTGCCATCAGAAGACAGGGCGTAGACTCACCCCTCCACTTT. This sequence encodes CAIRRQGVDSPLHF.

The CDR3 DNA reads as TGTGCCAGCAGCCAGTTTAGCGGGGGTAGGAATGAGCAGTTCTTC. This gives the protein CASSQFSGGRNEQFF. The J gene is TRBJ2-1, the V gene TRBV4-2; 9 nucleotides align to TRBD2. CDR1 and CDR2 from the germline V gene are LGHNA and YNFKEQ. CDR3 length: 15 residues. J was trimmed by 7 bases and V by 3 bases; bases with no gene match: 7.

The chain couples TRBV6-5 to TRBJ2-7, with 8 nucleotides matching TRBD2. This CDR3 is built from 11 residues. The germline V gene encodes CDR1 MNHEY and CDR2 SVGAGI. V shed 11 bases, J shed 4 bases, and the junction held 4 bases outside the gene matches. CDR3 in DNA: TGTGCCTCCACTAGCGGATACGAGCAGTACTTC. Translated, it gives CASTSGYEQYF.

The chain employs TRBV29-1 and TRBJ1-4, with D hard to call. The CDR3 is 13 amino acids. V shed 4 bases and J shed 5 bases, with 11 bases lying between them. Germline V gene lookup returns CDR1 SQVTM and CDR2 ANQGSEA. DNA of the CDR3: TGCAGCGTTGTAGAGACGGGAAATGAAAAACTGTTTTTT. Its translation is CSVVETGNEKLFF.

The chain couples TRBV7-2 to TRBJ2-3; 8 bases match TRBD2. V lost 4 bases to trimming and J lost 6 bases; unmatched junction nucleotides: 9. Germline CDR1 and CDR2: SGHTA and FQGNSA. CDR3 length equals 15 residues. This CDR3 is CASSSRTSNPDTQYF. The CDR3 DNA reads as TGTGCCAGCAGCTCCCGGACTAGCAATCCGGATACGCAGTATTTT.

The CDR3: CASSLGGRGFF. In nucleotides, the CDR3 is TGTGCCAGCAGCTTAGGTGGCAGGGGGTTCTTC. The J gene is TRBJ2-1, the V gene TRBV11-2; possibly TRBD1 for D (6 bases). The CDR3 is made up of 11 amino acids. The V end lost 1 base, the J end lost 15 bases, and 10 bases lay between the germline ends. Germline CDR1 and CDR2: SGHAT and FQNNGV.

The chain has TRBV2 and TRBJ2-3, with TRBD1 matching over 9 bases. V was pared by 4 bases and J by 5 bases, with 13 bases of the junction left unmatched. The V gene's germline CDR1 is SNHLY and CDR2 FYNNEI. The length of the CDR3 is 17 residues. The DNA of the CDR3 is TGTGCCAGCAGTGTCCTCTCCCGGGACAGGGCTGAAGATACGCAGTATTTT. Translation gives CASSVLSRDRAEDTQYF.

The chain uses TRBV5-3 and TRBJ2-2, with D possibly TRBD1 on 6 matching bases. TRBV5-3 is sorted into the ORF group, with uncertain function. This CDR3 spans 15 amino acids. V was shortened by 3 bases and J by 6 bases, with 15 bases between the two germline ends. The CDR3: CARSSSQGWSGELFF. The CDR3 nucleotides read TGTGCCAGAAGCTCCTCACAGGGTTGGTCCGGGGAGCTGTTTTTT.

This clone was counted ten times or more. This chain connects TRBV15 to TRBJ1-3; a weak D match, TRBD1 (6 bases). CDR1 and CDR2 from the germline V gene are LNHNV and YYDKDF (reference sequence). V was pared by 6 bases and J by 4 bases, with 13 bases between. The CDR3 spans 14 residues. CDR3 region: CATSRGSEGNTIYF. CDR3 DNA: TGTGCCACCAGTAGGGGGTCGGAGGGAAACACCATATATTTT. Full variable domain (outside the CDR3, taken from reference TRBV15 and TRBJ1-3): DAMVIQNPRYQVTQFGKPVTLSCSQTLNHNVMYWYQQKSSQAPKLLFHYYDKDFNNEADTPDNFQSRRPNTSFCFLDIRSPGLGDTAMYLCATSRGSEGNTIYFGEGSWLTVV.

This chain links TRBV9 with TRBJ2-7; D may be TRBD1 (6 bases). V was clipped by 0 bases and J by 0 bases, with 10 bases between them. CDR1 is SGDLS and CDR2 is YYNGEE in the germline V gene. CDR3 size: 15 residues. CDR3 DNA: TGTGCCAGCAGCGTAGGGACAGTTTTCTCCTACGAGCAGTACTTC. Amino acid sequence: CASSVGTVFSYEQYF. The full variable domain, rest sourced from reference TRBV9 and TRBJ2-7, is DSGVTQTPKHLITATGQRVTLRCSPRSGDLSVYWYQQSLDQGLQFLIQYYNGEERAKGNILERFSAQQFPDLHSELNLSSLELGDSALYFCASSVGTVFSYEQYFGPGTRLTVT.

The gene calls are TRBV3-1 (or the pseudogene TRBV3-2) and TRBJ2-1; 9 positions agree with TRBD1. J gave up 8 bases and V 3 bases, and 8 bases lay outside the gene matches. Germline V gives CDR1 LGHDT, CDR2 YNNKEL (reference sequence). The CDR3 runs to 15 residues. The CDR3 sequence: CASSHWDRAPHEQFF. Written as DNA, the CDR3 is TGTGCCAGCAGCCACTGGGACAGGGCCCCTCATGAGCAGTTCTTC.

This sequence joins TRBV3-1 (or the pseudogene TRBV3-2) and TRBJ2-7; possible D gene TRBD1, 6 bases. CDR3 length equals 15 residues. CDR1 and CDR2 (germline): LGHDT, YNNKEL (reference sequence). V lost 4 bases and J 3 bases, leaving 16 bases between the germline ends. The CDR3 loop is CASSLVGGSRYEQYF. CDR3 in DNA: TGTGCCAGCAGCCTTGTTGGGGGCTCCCGCTACGAGCAGTACTTC.

This clone was recorded a few times. The J gene is TRBJ2-7, the V gene TRBV6-5; D uncertain. The germline V gene has CDR1 MNHEY and CDR2 SVGAGI. Trimming took 2 bases from V and 6 from J, leaving 14 bases between them. This CDR3 is built from 14 residues. The CDR3 coding sequence is TGTGCCAGCAGTTACGTTTCGGGTCCCAGCGAGCAGTACTTC. Its protein is CASSYVSGPSEQYF.